Below, 27 T cell receptor beta chains from the same sample are listed, as sequenced in a study of beta chain features in type 1 diabetes. cDNA synthesis used the whole RNA isolate, giving expressed TCRB sequences. Repertoires were generated with immunoSEQ multiplex PCR, while TCRdb's copy carries only in-frame clones and drops some. The sample holds 360,000 or so clones, around 20% seen once. The sequenced material came from naive CD4+ T cells from blood. These receptors originate from a woman under 30 in good health.

The rearrangement uses TRBV29-1 and TRBJ2-6; D is unresolved. Trimming cost V 4 bases and J 1 base, with 8 bases left between them. CDR3 length: 14 amino acids. Germline lookup yields CDR1 SQVTM and CDR2 ANQGSEA. CDR3 nucleotides: TGCAGCGTTGGCATGAGGTCTGGGGCCAACGTCCTGACTTTC. This gives the protein CSVGMRSGANVLTF.

In its sample, this clone was seen a few times. The J gene is TRBJ1-5, the V gene TRBV10-3; weak D call: TRBD1 (6 bases). The CDR3 has 13 residues. V was cut by 10 bases and J by 2 bases, with 12 bases left in between. CDR1 is ENHRY and CDR2 is SYGVKD in the germline V gene. The CDR3 region has the DNA TGTGCCAGCGGACAGATGGGCAATCAGCCCCAGCATTTT. It specifies CASGQMGNQPQHF.

The gene calls are TRBV18 and TRBJ2-7; D unresolved. The CDR3 covers 15 residues. Looked up from germline, CDR1 is KGHSH and CDR2 is LQKENI. V shed 2 bases and J shed 0 bases, with 11 bases lying between them. CDR3 coding DNA: TGTGCCAGCTCACCATTTGCAGGAAGCTCCTACGAGCAGTACTTC. Translating it yields CASSPFAGSSYEQYF. Combining the CDR3 with reference TRBV18 and TRBJ2-7 gives the whole variable domain NAGVMQNPRHLVRRRGQEARLRCSPMKGHSHVYWYRQLPEEGLKFMVYLQKENIIDESGMPKERFSAEFPKEGPSILRIQQVVRGDSAAYFCASSPFAGSSYEQYFGPGTRLTVT.

Worth noting for this clone: The sample has other DNA sequences that encode this CDR3 too. This chain joins TRBV30 and TRBJ2-1, with D hard to call. V was trimmed by 4 bases and J by 4 bases, leaving 11 bases between them. The CDR3 has 13 residues. CDR1 is GTSNPN, CDR2 SVGIG, per germline (reference sequence). The CDR3 DNA reads TGTGCCTGGAACCGCGGTTCATACAATGAGCAGTTCTTC. This sequence encodes CAWNRGSYNEQFF.

V is TRBV25-1 and J is TRBJ2-2, with 7 bases lining up with TRBD2. This CDR3 spans 17 amino acids. CDR1 and CDR2 from the germline V gene are MGHDK and SYGVNS. With 4 bases clipped from V and 2 bases from J, the junction kept 10 bases outside the gene matches. The CDR3 DNA reads as TGTGCCAGCAGTGGACTAGGGAAGCGGGGAAACACCGGGGAGCTGTTTTTT. Its translation: CASSGLGKRGNTGELFF.

V is TRBV7-9 and J is TRBJ2-5; 10 bases are shared with TRBD2. The CDR3 has 16 residues. The germline CDR1 and CDR2 sequences are SEHNR and FQNEAQ (reference sequence). V lost 1 base and J lost 2; bases outside the gene matches: 4. The CDR3 loop reads CASSLGASGGQETQYF. The CDR3 coding sequence is TGTGCCAGCAGCTTAGGGGCTAGCGGGGGACAAGAGACCCAGTACTTC.

This clone occurred a few times. The chain uses TRBV25-1 and TRBJ2-3; D gene ambiguous. The CDR3 runs to 12 residues. V shed 10 bases and J shed 7 bases, with 15 bases lying between them. The germline V gene has CDR1 MGHDK and CDR2 SYGVNS. CDR3 protein: CATSERRNTQYF. CDR3 coding DNA: TGTGCCACCTCTGAGAGGCGAAATACGCAGTATTTT.

The genes are TRBV6-1 and TRBJ2-1, with a weak D call TRBD2 (5 bases). V lost 5 bases and J 4 bases, leaving 9 bases between the germline ends. CDR1 and CDR2 from the germline V gene are MNHNS and SASEGT. CDR3 length: 13 amino acids. CDR3 loop: CASSPDSYNEQFF. The CDR3 DNA is TGTGCCAGCAGTCCGGACTCGTACAATGAGCAGTTCTTC.

The chain joins TRBV11-3 to TRBJ2-7; tentatively, D is TRBD2 (6 bases). Trimming shortened V by 5 bases and J by 3 bases, and 17 bases separated the two germline ends. There are 15 residues in the CDR3. CDR1 is SGHNT and CDR2 is YENEEA in the germline V gene. CDR3 bases: TGTGCCAGCAGCCCCCGGGAGCGGAGAAGCTACGAGCAGTACTTC. Residues: CASSPRERRSYEQYF.

About this clone: At the DNA level, this CDR3 is encoded by other sequences in the same sample as well. The chain links TRBV7-9 to TRBJ2-2, with 7 bases lining up with TRBD1. V was clipped by 4 bases and J by 0 bases; unmatched bases: 2. This CDR3 is built from 15 residues. Germline loops: CDR1 SEHNR, CDR2 FQNEAQ (reference sequence). The CDR3 sequence is CASSSGTANTGELFF. The CDR3 region has the DNA TGTGCCAGCAGCTCTGGGACAGCGAACACCGGGGAGCTGTTTTTT.

This clone was counted between two and nine times. Within the sample, other DNA sequences also encode this same CDR3. The V gene is TRBV7-2, the J gene TRBJ2-7; a possible D gene is TRBD2 (7 bases). The V gene's germline CDR1 is SGHTA and CDR2 FQGNSA. The CDR3 has 15 amino acids. With 5 bases removed from V and 1 base from J, the gap between germline ends came to 15 bases. The CDR3 reads CASSLRGGGSYEQYF. Written as DNA, the CDR3 is TGTGCCAGCAGCCTCCGGGGAGGGGGGTCCTACGAGCAGTACTTC.

This clone was seen just once. V is TRBV2 and J is TRBJ2-3; TRBD1 agrees at 7 bases. V trimming: 8 bases; J trimming: 5 bases; junction bases outside the gene matches: 10. This CDR3 is 14 amino acids long. Germline CDR1 SNHLY, CDR2 FYNNEI. This chain's CDR3 is CASQREGGKDTQYF. The DNA for the CDR3 is TGTGCCAGCCAAAGAGAAGGGGGCAAAGATACGCAGTATTTT.

This clone was observed a handful of times. The V and J genes are TRBV28 and TRBJ2-5, with 8 bases identical to TRBD2. CDR1 is MDHEN and CDR2 is SYDVKM in the germline V gene. There are 15 residues in the CDR3. With 5 bases clipped from V and 5 bases from J, the junction kept 10 bases outside the gene matches. DNA for the CDR3: TGTGCCAGCAGTCTGGACGGGAGGGCCTATGAGACCCAGTACTTC. It encodes CASSLDGRAYETQYF.

The sample holds a few counts of this clone. The chain combines TRBV7-2 with TRBJ1-1; D uncertain. Looked up from germline, CDR1 is SGHTA and CDR2 is FQGNSA. Trimming left V 2 bases short and J 0 bases short, with 4 bases between. The CDR3 covers 13 residues. In DNA, the CDR3 is TGTGCCAGCAGCTTACAGTTGAACACTGAAGCTTTCTTT. It specifies CASSLQLNTEAFF.

The CDR3 sequence: CAISERGGAGANVLTF. The CDR3 DNA is TGTGCCATCAGTGAACGAGGGGGCGCCGGGGCCAACGTCCTGACTTTC. The rearrangement joins TRBV10-3 to TRBJ2-6; 7 bases agree with TRBD1. Trimming cost V 3 bases and J 4 bases; bases outside gene matches: 6. Germline CDR1 ENHRY, CDR2 SYGVKD. CDR3 size: 16 residues.

This clone was found a few times. The chain joins TRBV4-1 to TRBJ2-7, with 9 bases matching TRBD2. This CDR3 contains 16 residues. V lost 2 bases to trimming and J lost 6 bases; unmatched junction nucleotides: 11. The V gene's germline CDR1 is MGHRA and CDR2 YSYEKL. The CDR3 sequence: CASSQPTTGTSSEQYF. DNA of the CDR3: TGCGCCAGCAGCCAACCCACTACCGGGACTAGCAGCGAGCAGTACTTC.

This clone was counted only a few times. The rearrangement uses TRBV10-3 and TRBJ1-2, with TRBD1 matching 9 bases. After removal of 5 bases from V and 5 bases from J, the junction contained 6 bases not matched to a gene. This CDR3 spans 14 amino acids. CDR1 ENHRY and CDR2 SYGVKD come from the germline V gene. The CDR3 DNA sequence: TGTGCCATCAGTCTAGAAGGACAGGGGTATGGCTACACCTTC. Its translation: CAISLEGQGYGYTF.

This clone was seen a few times. At the DNA level, this CDR3 is encoded by other sequences in the same sample as well. The chain carries TRBV5-4 and TRBJ2-7; 7 positions agree with TRBD2. The germline gives CDR1 SGHNT, CDR2 YYREEE (reference sequence). Trimming cost V 0 bases and J 0 bases; bases outside gene matches: 0. CDR3 size: 14 residues. The CDR3 here is CASSLAGGSYEQYF. CDR3 sequence (DNA): TGTGCCAGCAGCTTGGCGGGGGGCTCCTACGAGCAGTACTTC.

The V gene is TRBV30, the J gene TRBJ1-2; 9 bases agree with TRBD1. Unmatched junction bases numbered 4, after V lost 0 bases and J lost 8 bases. CDR1 GTSNPN and CDR2 SVGIG come from the germline V gene (reference sequence). The CDR3 contains 13 residues. CDR3 DNA sequence: TGTGCCTGGAGTGTAAACAGGGGGCACGGCTACACCTTC. This gives the protein CAWSVNRGHGYTF.

The chain couples TRBV7-9 to TRBJ2-6; D may be TRBD2 (6 bases). The length of the CDR3 is 14 residues. The germline gives CDR1 SEHNR, CDR2 FQNEAQ (reference sequence). Trimming pared 5 bases from V and 2 bases from J, leaving 7 bases between. CDR3 residues: CASSGGTGANVLTF. CDR3 nucleotide sequence: TGTGCCAGCAGCGGGGGGACTGGGGCCAACGTCCTGACTTTC.

V is TRBV4-1 and J is TRBJ2-2; weak D call: TRBD2 (6 bases). Germline V CDR1 and CDR2: MGHRA, YSYEKL. The V end was cut by 1 base, the J end by 1 base, with 13 bases between. This CDR3 has 17 residues. The CDR3, as DNA: TGCGCCAGCAGCCAAGGGATAGGGACTCTGAACACCGGGGAGCTGTTTTTT. Translated: CASSQGIGTLNTGELFF.

This clone was counted between two and nine times. This rearrangement joins TRBV5-4 to TRBJ2-3; unclear D gene. The CDR3 spans 15 residues. V dropped 0 bases and J dropped 0 bases, with 8 bases sitting between them. Germline loops: CDR1 SGHNT, CDR2 YYREEE (reference sequence). The CDR3, as DNA: TGTGCCAGCAGCTTGGGGGCCCCTAGCACAGATACGCAGTATTTT. Its translation is CASSLGAPSTDTQYF.

For this clone: At one of its ends the junction is not consistent with the germline gene, which may arise from a read error. The chain is built from TRBV30 and TRBJ1-2; D possibly corresponds to TRBD1 (5 bases). CDR3 length equals 12 residues. Germline loops: CDR1 GTSNPN, CDR2 SVGIG (reference sequence). CDR3 sequence: CAWSVGVFGCTF. The CDR3 DNA follows: TGTGCCTGGAGTGTAGGGGTTTTTGGCTGCACCTTC.

This clone was observed a handful of times. V is TRBV7-2 and J is TRBJ2-3; no clear D. Trimming left V 5 bases short and J 0 bases short, with 9 bases between. The V gene's germline CDR1 is SGHTA and CDR2 FQGNSA. The CDR3 length is 14 residues. The CDR3 here is CASSIGHSTDTQYF. CDR3 DNA sequence: TGTGCCAGCAGCATTGGCCATAGCACAGATACGCAGTATTTT.

This clone has more than one count but fewer than ten. The chain joins TRBV11-2 to TRBJ2-1; D not certain. Deletions cut 5 bases from V and 9 bases from J, with 8 bases between. CDR3 length: 11 amino acids. From germline, CDR1 is SGHAT and CDR2 FQNNGV. The CDR3 loop is CASSPHTEQFF. CDR3 sequence (DNA): TGTGCCAGCAGCCCTCACACTGAGCAGTTCTTC.

This clone came up once. The rearrangement joins TRBV5-1 to TRBJ2-1, with D possibly being TRBD1 (6 bases). Germline assignment: CDR1 SGHRS and CDR2 YFSETQ. The ends were cut back, 3 bases at V and 2 bases at J, with 12 bases in the middle. This CDR3 is built from 15 residues. CDR3 region: CASSSSTGTYNEQFF. The CDR3 DNA sequence: TGCGCCAGCAGCTCCTCAACAGGGACCTACAATGAGCAGTTCTTC.

This clone was found a few times. The V and J genes are TRBV5-1 and TRBJ1-6, with TRBD1 identical over 7 bases. The germline V gene encodes CDR1 SGHRS and CDR2 YFSETQ. V lost 3 bases to trimming and J lost 8 bases; unmatched junction nucleotides: 11. This CDR3 has 16 residues. The CDR3: CASSSLPGQADSPLHF. The DNA of the CDR3 is TGCGCCAGCAGCTCCCTACCCGGACAGGCAGATTCACCCCTCCACTTT.